This T cell receptor (beta chain) was found in a study of blood T cell repertoires in COVID-19. The wider study: Donors in the United States, Italy and Spain gave samples during acute or convalescent COVID-19. Sources were T cells, B-cell-depleted T cells, or PBMCs; the material itself was cDNA or gDNA.

This clone was detected a few times. Germline V gene lookup returns CDR1 MNHEY and CDR2 SVGEGT. V shed 3 bases, J shed 1 base, and the junction held 5 bases outside the gene matches. The CDR3 runs 15 residues. Under the authors' procedure: Nucleated cell number was recorded as an estimate derived from reference gene primer amplification. Profiling relied on immunoSEQ multiplex PCR, and the TCRdb table lists in-frame clones only, not all of them. V, J and clone size reflect that table, while D and trimming were determined from the DNA. The sample consists of approximately 70,000 clones, around 79% of them appearing once.

This receptor was obtained from a woman of 80 years or more with active or convalescent COVID-19. Input material: peripheral blood. The V and J genes are TRBV6-2 or TRBV6-3 and TRBJ2-5; 7 bases align to TRBD2. CDR3 sequence: CASSYAGVFQETQYF. The CDR3 nucleotides are TGTGCCAGCAGTTATGCGGGAGTTTTCCAAGAGACCCAGTACTTC.